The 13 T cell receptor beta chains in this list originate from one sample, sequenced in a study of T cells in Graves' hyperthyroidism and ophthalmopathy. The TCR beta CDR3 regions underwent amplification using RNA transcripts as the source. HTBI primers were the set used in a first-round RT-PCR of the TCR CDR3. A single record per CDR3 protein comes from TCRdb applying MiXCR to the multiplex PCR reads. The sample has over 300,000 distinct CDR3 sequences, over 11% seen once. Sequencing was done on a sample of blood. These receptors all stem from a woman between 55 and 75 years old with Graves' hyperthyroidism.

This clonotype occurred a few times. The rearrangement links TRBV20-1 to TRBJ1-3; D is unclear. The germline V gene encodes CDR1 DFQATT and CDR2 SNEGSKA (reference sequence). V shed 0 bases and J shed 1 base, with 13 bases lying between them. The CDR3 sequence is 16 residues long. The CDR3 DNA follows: TGCAGTGCTAGAGATATCGAGCTTGAATCTGGAAACACCATATATTTT. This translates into CSARDIELESGNTIYF.

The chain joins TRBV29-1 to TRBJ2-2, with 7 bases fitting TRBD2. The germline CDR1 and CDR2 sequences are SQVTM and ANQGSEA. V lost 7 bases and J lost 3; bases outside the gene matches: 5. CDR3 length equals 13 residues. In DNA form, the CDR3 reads TGCAGCGGCGGGAGAGCGGACACCGGGGAGCTGTTTTTT. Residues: CSGGRADTGELFF.

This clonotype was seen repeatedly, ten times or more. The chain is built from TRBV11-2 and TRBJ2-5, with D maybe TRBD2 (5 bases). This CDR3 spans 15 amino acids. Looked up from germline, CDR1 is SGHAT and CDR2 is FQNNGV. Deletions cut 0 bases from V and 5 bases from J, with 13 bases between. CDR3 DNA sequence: TGTGCCAGCAGCTTAGATTTTCGGGGAATTGAGACCCAGTACTTC. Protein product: CASSLDFRGIETQYF.

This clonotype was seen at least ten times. The CDR3 DNA follows: TGCAGTGCTCGAGGGGGGATCACAACTAATGAAAAACTGTTTTTT. Its protein is CSARGGITTNEKLFF. J is TRBJ1-4 and V is TRBV20-1, with TRBD1 as a possible D gene (6 bases). Looked up from germline, CDR1 is DFQATT and CDR2 is SNEGSKA (reference sequence). V lost 5 bases and J lost 0, with 13 bases in between. The CDR3 consists of 15 residues.

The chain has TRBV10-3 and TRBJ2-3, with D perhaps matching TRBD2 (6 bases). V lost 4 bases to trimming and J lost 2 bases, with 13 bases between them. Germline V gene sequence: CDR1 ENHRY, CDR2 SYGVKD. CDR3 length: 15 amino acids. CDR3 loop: CAISGISGSTDTQYF. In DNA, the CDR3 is TGTGCCATCAGTGGCATTAGCGGATCCACAGATACGCAGTATTTT.

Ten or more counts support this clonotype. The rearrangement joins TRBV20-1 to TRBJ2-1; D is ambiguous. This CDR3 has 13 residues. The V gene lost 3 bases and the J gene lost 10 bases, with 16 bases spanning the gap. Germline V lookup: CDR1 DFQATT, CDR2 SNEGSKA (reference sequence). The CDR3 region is CSASRSQDREQFF. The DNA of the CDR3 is TGCAGTGCTAGTCGCAGCCAGGATCGCGAGCAGTTCTTC.

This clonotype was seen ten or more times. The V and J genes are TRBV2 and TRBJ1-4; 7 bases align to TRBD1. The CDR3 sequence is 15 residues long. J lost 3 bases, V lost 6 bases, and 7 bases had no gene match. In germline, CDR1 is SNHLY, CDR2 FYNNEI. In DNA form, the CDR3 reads TGTGCCAGCAGGGGAGGGACAGCCTCTAATGAAAAACTGTTTTTT. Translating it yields CASRGGTASNEKLFF.

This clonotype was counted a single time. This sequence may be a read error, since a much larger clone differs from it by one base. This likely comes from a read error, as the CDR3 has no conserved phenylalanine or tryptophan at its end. DNA of the CDR3: TGTGCCAGCAGGTTGGGACAGAAAACCACTGAAGCTTTCCTT. Translated: CASRLGQKTTEAFL. The genes are TRBV27 and TRBJ1-1; 7 positions match TRBD1. V shed 6 bases and J 4 bases; nucleotides not matched to a gene: 8. CDR3 length: 14 residues. CDR1 MNHEY and CDR2 SMNVEV come from the germline V gene (reference sequence).

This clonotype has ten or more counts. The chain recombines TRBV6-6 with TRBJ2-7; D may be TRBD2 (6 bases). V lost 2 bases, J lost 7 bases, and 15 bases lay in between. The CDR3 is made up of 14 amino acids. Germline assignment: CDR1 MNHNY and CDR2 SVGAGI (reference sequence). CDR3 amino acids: CASSYSSGLGEQYF. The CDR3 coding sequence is TGTGCCAGCAGTTACAGTAGCGGCCTGGGGGAGCAGTACTTC.

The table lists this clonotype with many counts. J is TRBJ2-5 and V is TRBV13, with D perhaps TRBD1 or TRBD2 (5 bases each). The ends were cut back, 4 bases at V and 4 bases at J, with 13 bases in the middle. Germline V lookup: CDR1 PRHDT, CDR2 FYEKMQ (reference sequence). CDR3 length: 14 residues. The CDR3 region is CASSSGTIAETQYF. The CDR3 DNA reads TGTGCCAGCAGCTCCGGGACCATCGCAGAGACCCAGTACTTC. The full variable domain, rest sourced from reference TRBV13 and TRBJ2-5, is AAGVIQSPRHLIKEKRETATLKCYPIPRHDTVYWYQQGPGQDPQFLISFYEKMQSDKGSIPDRFSAQQFSDYHSELNMSSLELGDSALYFCASSSGTIAETQYFGPGTRLLVL.

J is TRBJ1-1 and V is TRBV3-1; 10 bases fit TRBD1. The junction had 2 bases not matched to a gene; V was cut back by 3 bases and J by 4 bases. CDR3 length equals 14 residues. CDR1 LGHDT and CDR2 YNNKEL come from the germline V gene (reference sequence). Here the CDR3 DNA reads TGTGCCAGCAGCCAGGGACAGGGGCCCACTGAAGCTTTCTTT. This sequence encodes CASSQGQGPTEAFF.

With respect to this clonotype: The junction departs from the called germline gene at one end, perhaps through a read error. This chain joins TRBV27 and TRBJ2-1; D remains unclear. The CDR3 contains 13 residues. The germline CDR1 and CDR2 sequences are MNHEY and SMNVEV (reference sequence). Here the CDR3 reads CVSSLGTYNEQFF. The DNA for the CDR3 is TGTGTCAGCAGTTTGGGGACCTACAATGAGCAGTTCTTC.

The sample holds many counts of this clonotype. CDR3 amino acids: CASSPSGGSQPQHF. CDR3 sequence (DNA): TGCGCCAGCAGCCCGTCAGGGGGTAGTCAGCCCCAGCATTTT. The chain joins TRBV5-1 to TRBJ1-5, with TRBD1 matching 7 bases. The germline V gene has CDR1 SGHRS and CDR2 YFSETQ. The CDR3 has 14 residues. The V segment lost 4 bases and the J segment 6 bases; nucleotides outside the gene matches: 7.